This TCR beta chain originates from a study of T cells in Graves' hyperthyroidism and ophthalmopathy. TCR beta CDR3 sequences were amplified from RNA transcripts. TCR CDR3 underwent first-round RT-PCR with the HTBI primer set. TCRdb re-called the multiplex PCR reads with MiXCR, one entry per CDR3 protein. The sample includes 280,000 or so distinct CDR3 sequences, around 15% seen only once; the top ten take more than 30%. The CDR3 consists of 15 residues. Deletions cut 0 bases from V and 1 base from J, with 9 bases between. CDR1 is MNHEY, CDR2 SMNVEV, per germline (reference sequence). The material sequenced was blood. The clonotype originates from a woman aged 50 to 65 with Graves' hyperthyroidism that later progressed to Graves' ophthalmopathy. J is TRBJ2-5 and V is TRBV27, with D possibly being TRBD1 (5 bases). Here the CDR3 DNA reads TGTGCCAGCAGTTTATCGTGGACATCCCAAGAGACCCAGTACTTC. This translates into CASSLSWTSQETQYF.